Here is one TCR beta chain with its context. Its antigen is undetermined. This entry comes from a study of T cell responses to AZD1222 COVID-19 vaccine. Produced via immunoSEQ multiplex PCR; TCRdb's table is partial and in-frame only. Of 150,000 to 180,000 clones in the sample, around 89% were seen once. Germline CDR1 MGHRA, CDR2 YSYEKL. The CDR3 has 15 residues. The V gene lost 1 base and the J gene lost 2 bases, with 9 bases spanning the gap. Whole-study results and caveats: The breadth and depth of Spike-specific TCRs increased once two AZD1222 doses had been given. Recipients of AZD1222 seropositive at baseline numbered only 6 or 7. Repertoire collection took place solely once the T cell response had peaked. CD4 TCRs associated with vaccination spanned spike, dominating at 160-218 and 743-854.

The TCR comes from an adult in good health. The V call is TRBV4-1, the J call TRBJ1-5, with D possibly TRBD1 on 5 matching bases. Sample: peripheral blood, taken on day 0 of AZD1222 vaccination. The chain's CDR3 is CASSQAQGGNQPQHF. CDR3 nucleotides: TGCGCCAGCAGCCAAGCGCAGGGCGGCAATCAGCCCCAGCATTTT.